This T cell receptor beta chain originates from a study of T cell changes during pregnancy in multiple sclerosis. Libraries were prepared by immunoSEQ multiplex PCR; TCRdb keeps only in-frame clonotypes and omits some of them. The sample lists 95,000 to 100,000 clones, about nine tenths occurring once. Germline values: CDR1 SGHRS, CDR2 YFSETQ. V lost 0 bases and J 5 bases, leaving 14 bases between the germline ends. This CDR3 spans 15 amino acids. The material was peripheral blood, obtained in the second trimester of pregnancy. V gene TRBV5-1 combines with J gene TRBJ2-5; D is possibly TRBD2 (6 bases). The TCR sequence derives from a female donor with multiple sclerosis, enrolled in a pregnancy study. The DNA for the CDR3 is TGCGCCAGCAGCTTGGGCGGAGGGCCCTCGGAGACCCAGTACTTC. It encodes CASSLGGGPSETQYF.